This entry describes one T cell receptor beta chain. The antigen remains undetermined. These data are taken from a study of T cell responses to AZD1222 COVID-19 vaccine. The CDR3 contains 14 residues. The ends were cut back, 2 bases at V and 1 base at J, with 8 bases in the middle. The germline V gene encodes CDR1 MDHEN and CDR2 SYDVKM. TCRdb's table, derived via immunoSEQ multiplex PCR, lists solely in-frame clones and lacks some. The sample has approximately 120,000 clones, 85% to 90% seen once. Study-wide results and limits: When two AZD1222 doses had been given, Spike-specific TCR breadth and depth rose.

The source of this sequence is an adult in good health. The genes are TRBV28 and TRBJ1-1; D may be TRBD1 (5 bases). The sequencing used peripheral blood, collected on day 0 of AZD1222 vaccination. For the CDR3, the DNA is TGTGCCAGCAGTTTAAATGGGGGGAACACTGAAGCTTTCTTT. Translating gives CASSLNGGNTEAFF.